The 21 T cell receptor beta chains presented below share a single source sample, sequenced in a study of cytomegalovirus exposure and HLA in healthy donors. PCR employed 60 Vbeta and 13 Jbeta primers. TCRdb's table, derived via immunoSEQ multiplex PCR, lists solely in-frame clones and lacks some. Of around 230,000 clones in the sample, roughly 85% are singletons; the top ten hold 0.24%. The material sequenced was PBMCs. The receptors were gathered from a girl aged 2 to 9 in good health and CMV-seronegative.

This clone was detected only once. At one of its ends the junction is not consistent with the germline gene, which may arise from a read error. The chain employs TRBV7-9 and TRBJ1-2; 7 bases agree with TRBD1. The CDR3 runs to 16 residues. Germline V gene lookup returns CDR1 SEHNR and CDR2 FQNEAQ (reference sequence). CDR3 nucleotides: TGTTCCAGCAGCGACAGGGAAGGAGAAGCTAACTATGGCTACACCTTC. This translates into CSSSDREGEANYGYTF.

CDR3 loop: CASSYGMTGGTEAFF. The CDR3 DNA reads as TGTGCCAGCAGCTATGGAATGACAGGGGGGACTGAAGCTTTCTTT. The chain employs TRBV6-5 and TRBJ1-1; TRBD1 matches at 9 bases. V shed 6 bases and J 5 bases; nucleotides not matched to a gene: 10. The CDR3 spans 15 residues. Germline lookup yields CDR1 MNHEY and CDR2 SVGAGI.

The V and J genes are TRBV6-1 and TRBJ1-1, with D possibly matching TRBD1 (6 bases). The CDR3 runs to 12 residues. V lost 0 bases, J lost 7 bases, and 6 bases lay in between. The germline CDR1 and CDR2 sequences are MNHNS and SASEGT. CDR3 in DNA: TGTGCCAGCAGTGAAGCAGGGGGTGAAGCTTTCTTT. As protein: CASSEAGGEAFF.

The CDR3 DNA reads as TGCGCCAGCACAACTACCGGGTCCGACGGAGCTTTCTTT. It translates to CASTTTGSDGAFF. The V call is TRBV5-1, the J call TRBJ1-1; D gene ambiguous. V lost 6 bases to trimming and J lost 10 bases, with 19 bases between them. The CDR3 is 13 residues long. CDR1 and CDR2 (germline): SGHRS, YFSETQ.

The CDR3 loop is CASSWGQGVSYEQYF. The CDR3 DNA reads as TGTGCCAGCAGCTGGGGACAGGGAGTTTCCTACGAGCAGTACTTC. The chain recombines TRBV7-9 with TRBJ2-7; 9 bases match TRBD1. Germline-derived CDR1 and CDR2 are SEHNR and FQNEAQ (reference sequence). The CDR3 sequence is 15 residues long. The V segment lost 4 bases and the J segment 1 base; nucleotides outside the gene matches: 5.

Comment on this clone: The junction shows a germline mismatch at one end, possibly a read error. The sample carries other DNA sequences with the same CDR3. The rearrangement joins TRBV7-9 to TRBJ2-1; TRBD1 is a possible D gene (5 bases). CDR3 length equals 14 residues. Germline loops: CDR1 SEHNR, CDR2 FQNEAQ (reference sequence). The CDR3, as DNA: TGTGCCAGCACCTCGTGGGGCTCCAACAATGAGCAGTTCTTC. Its translation: CASTSWGSNNEQFF. Using reference TRBV7-9 and TRBJ2-1 for the parts outside the CDR3, the full variable domain is DTGVSQNPRHKITKRGQNVTFRCDPISEHNRLYWYRQTLGQGPEFLTYFQNEAQLEKSRLLSDRFSAERPKGSFSTLEIQRTEQGDSAMYLCASTSWGSNNEQFFGPGTRLTVL.

This clone was seen a single time. The chain has TRBV23-1 and TRBJ2-5; the match to TRBD1 covers 11 bases. TRBV23-1 is classed as an ORF, of uncertain function. The CDR3 is 18 residues long. V shed 7 bases and J 2 bases; nucleotides not matched to a gene: 15. CDR3 sequence reads: CASNKKGTGGIFQETQYF. DNA for the CDR3: TGCGCCAGCAACAAAAAAGGGACAGGGGGTATTTTTCAAGAGACCCAGTACTTC.

The V and J genes are TRBV7-9 and TRBJ2-1; D gene unclear. Germline V CDR1 and CDR2: SEHNR, FQNEAQ (reference sequence). The CDR3 length is 10 residues. V was trimmed by 5 bases and J by 8 bases, leaving 4 bases between them. CDR3 amino acids: CASSPDEQFF. In DNA, the CDR3 is TGTGCCAGCAGCCCGGATGAGCAGTTCTTC.

This clone was observed once. J is TRBJ2-7 and V is TRBV9; 10 nucleotides match TRBD2. Trimming at V came to 2 bases and at J to 5 bases, leaving 1 base not matched to a gene. Germline lookup yields CDR1 SGDLS and CDR2 YYNGEE. The CDR3 length is 13 residues. The CDR3 DNA follows: TGTGCCAGCAGCGTCAGCGGGGGGGACGAGCAGTACTTC. Protein sequence: CASSVSGGDEQYF. Full variable domain (outside the CDR3, taken from reference TRBV9 and TRBJ2-7): DSGVTQTPKHLITATGQRVTLRCSPRSGDLSVYWYQQSLDQGLQFLIQYYNGEERAKGNILERFSAQQFPDLHSELNLSSLELGDSALYFCASSVSGGDEQYFGPGTRLTVT.

The sample holds one count of this clone. The rearrangement uses TRBV6-5 and TRBJ1-2, with a tentative D call TRBD1 (5 bases). The CDR3 is 15 residues long. Germline CDR1 MNHEY, CDR2 SVGAGI. V dropped 0 bases and J dropped 3 bases, with 11 bases sitting between them. CDR3 amino acids: CASSYSGEGYYGYTF. The CDR3 nucleotides read TGTGCCAGCAGTTACTCGGGGGAGGGATACTATGGCTACACCTTC.

With regard to this clone: The junction and the germline gene differ at one end; a read error may be behind it. The V and J genes are TRBV7-9 and TRBJ2-3, with D tentatively TRBD2 (5 bases). The CDR3 is made up of 16 amino acids. Germline loops: CDR1 SEHNR, CDR2 FQNEAQ (reference sequence). The CDR3 coding sequence is TGTTCCAGCAGCTCCTTGGGGAGTCCGCGTTTGAATACGCAGTATTTT. Its translation: CSSSSLGSPRLNTQYF.

This chain connects TRBV7-9 to TRBJ2-7; 7 nucleotides line up with TRBD1. The CDR3 has 14 amino acids. V was pared by 5 bases and J by 1 base, with 5 bases of the junction left unmatched. CDR1 SEHNR and CDR2 FQNEAQ come from the germline V gene (reference sequence). This CDR3 reads CASSPPTGSYEQYF. The DNA of the CDR3 is TGTGCCAGCAGCCCCCCGACAGGGTCCTACGAGCAGTACTTC.

This clone has more than one count but fewer than ten. The CDR3 loop reads CASSRGTDNEKLFF. The DNA of the CDR3 is TGTGCCAGCAGCCGCGGGACTGATAATGAAAAACTGTTTTTT. V usage is TRBV5-6 and J usage is TRBJ1-4, with a possible D match to TRBD1 (5 bases). The CDR3 has 14 residues. V was clipped by 4 bases and J by 4 bases, with 11 bases between them. Germline CDR1 is SGHDT and CDR2 is YYEEEE.

The chain carries TRBV6-1 and TRBJ2-7; 8 nucleotides line up with TRBD2. Germline assignment: CDR1 MNHNS and CDR2 SASEGT. The length of the CDR3 is 15 residues. V was pared by 2 bases and J by 0 bases, with 3 bases of the junction left unmatched. CDR3 sequence reads: CASSEIGTSSYEQYF. CDR3 bases: TGTGCCAGCAGTGAAATCGGGACTAGCTCCTACGAGCAGTACTTC.

The chain has TRBV6-1 and TRBJ1-2, with 7 bases fitting TRBD1. This CDR3 is 14 amino acids long. J gave up 0 bases and V 10 bases, and 8 bases lay outside the gene matches. Per germline, CDR1 MNHNS and CDR2 SASEGT. In nucleotides, the CDR3 is TGTGCCATCCAGAGGGGGCAGGCTAACTATGGCTACACCTTC. Translation gives CAIQRGQANYGYTF.

This clone came up once. The chain recombines TRBV27 with TRBJ1-6; weak D call: TRBD1 (5 bases). The ends were cut back, 0 bases at V and 5 bases at J, with 8 bases in the middle. The CDR3 sequence is 15 residues long. CDR1 and CDR2 from the germline V gene are MNHEY and SMNVEV (reference sequence). The DNA for the CDR3 is TGTGCCAGCAGTTTATCGCGGGGGAATAATTCACCCCTCCACTTT. It specifies CASSLSRGNNSPLHF.

This clone has just one count. The CDR3 region is CASSFAGIFQPQHF. For the CDR3, the DNA is TGTGCCAGCAGCTTCGCAGGGATTTTTCAGCCCCAGCATTTT. V usage is TRBV7-8 and J usage is TRBJ1-5, with D maybe TRBD1 (5 bases). The CDR3 runs to 14 residues. V shed 3 bases and J shed 6 bases, with 12 bases lying between them. CDR1 SGHVS and CDR2 FQNEAQ come from the germline V gene.

The V gene is TRBV5-1, the J gene TRBJ2-2, with D possibly matching TRBD1 (5 bases). The V gene's germline CDR1 is SGHRS and CDR2 YFSETQ. The CDR3 has 16 amino acids. Trimming took off 4 bases at V and 0 bases at J, with 13 bases between the two ends. The CDR3 sequence is CASSIRTHTNTGELFF. The CDR3 DNA reads as TGCGCCAGCAGCATAAGGACACACACGAACACCGGGGAGCTGTTTTTT.

The chain has TRBV2 and TRBJ2-3; 7 bases match TRBD2. The CDR3 sequence is 12 residues long. V lost 6 bases, J lost 6 bases, and 3 bases stayed unmatched. Germline CDR1 reads SNHLY; CDR2 reads FYNNEI. CDR3 sequence (DNA): TGTGCCAGCAGGCTACTAGCGGATACGCAGTATTTT. This gives the protein CASRLLADTQYF.

CDR3 nucleotides: TGTGCCAGCAGTTTAGGCAGGGGAGATAGAGAGCAGTACTTC. Translated: CASSLGRGDREQYF. The chain couples TRBV27 to TRBJ2-7; weak D call: TRBD1 (6 bases). The CDR3 extends over 14 amino acids. Trimming cost V 2 bases and J 7 bases, with 15 bases left between them. Germline V gene sequence: CDR1 MNHEY, CDR2 SMNVEV (reference sequence).

This clone was picked up a small number of times. DNA for the CDR3: TGTGCCAGCACTATTCTAACAGGGAACACTGAAGCTTTCTTT. Protein product: CASTILTGNTEAFF. The gene calls are TRBV6-1 and TRBJ1-1, with D perhaps TRBD1 (5 bases). Trimming removed 7 bases at V and 1 base at J, with 13 bases between. The CDR3 has 14 residues. The germline CDR1 and CDR2 sequences are MNHNS and SASEGT.